These 23 T cell receptor beta chains came from one sample sequenced in a study of cytomegalovirus exposure and HLA in healthy donors. With 60 Vbeta and 13 Jbeta primers, the PCR was carried out. The data were produced by immunoSEQ multiplex PCR, yet TCRdb's version contains in-frame clones alone and is incomplete. Of about 98,000 clones listed, under 75% are singletons. Sequences were obtained from PBMCs. These receptor sequences come from a female donor in good health and CMV-seronegative.

The chain links TRBV10-3 to TRBJ2-6; D is uncertain. Between the trimmed V and J ends, which lost 0 bases and 0 bases, there was a span of 3 bases. CDR1 is ENHRY and CDR2 is SYGVKD in the germline V gene. The CDR3 spans 15 residues. CDR3 residues: CAISESHSGANVLTF. Written as DNA, the CDR3 is TGTGCCATCAGTGAGTCACACTCTGGGGCCAACGTCCTGACTTTC.

CDR3 sequence reads: CASSPTGQGNQPQHF. In DNA form, the CDR3 reads TGTGCCAGCAGTCCAACTGGACAGGGTAATCAGCCCCAGCATTTT. The chain links TRBV28 to TRBJ1-5; 8 nucleotides align to TRBD1. CDR3 length: 15 residues. V lost 5 bases to trimming and J lost 4 bases; unmatched junction nucleotides: 7. Germline loops: CDR1 MDHEN, CDR2 SYDVKM.

The rearrangement uses TRBV6-1 and TRBJ1-5; TRBD1 matches at 8 bases. The CDR3 covers 16 residues. CDR1 and CDR2 from the germline V gene are MNHNS and SASEGT. Germline trimming cut 4 bases from V and 1 base from J; bases unmatched to any gene: 6. The CDR3, as DNA: TGTGCCAGCAGTGGCCTCGACAGGGGCAGCAATCAGCCCCAGCATTTT. This translates into CASSGLDRGSNQPQHF.

This rearrangement joins TRBV6-5 to TRBJ1-2; 7 bases map to TRBD1. CDR1 MNHEY and CDR2 SVGAGI come from the germline V gene. CDR3 length: 16 amino acids. J was trimmed by 4 bases and V by 4 bases; bases with no gene match: 12. Here the CDR3 DNA reads TGTGCCAGCAGTTGGGACAGCGACATAGCTCTCTATGGCTACACCTTC. Its protein is CASSWDSDIALYGYTF.

This chain uses TRBV9 with TRBJ2-2; 7 nucleotides match TRBD2. Germline lookup yields CDR1 SGDLS and CDR2 YYNGEE. This CDR3 is built from 14 residues. The V and J ends lost 4 bases and 2 bases, in that order; junction bases with no gene match: 2. CDR3: CASSLTSNTGELFF. In DNA form, the CDR3 reads TGTGCCAGCAGCTTGACTAGCAACACCGGGGAGCTGTTTTTT.

The gene calls are TRBV12-2 and TRBJ2-7; TRBD1, the table's D call, lacks a check against the DNA. TRBV12-2 is assigned pseudogene status. The CDR3 length is 15 residues. The CDR3 region is CASPFPGQSSYEQYF. DNA for the CDR3: TGTGCAAGTCCCTTTCCAGGACAGAGCTCCTACGAGCAGTACTTC.

CDR3: CASSLAGGPYEQYF. The DNA for the CDR3 is TGTGCCAGCAGTCTAGCGGGAGGGCCTTACGAGCAGTACTTC. V gene TRBV28 combines with J gene TRBJ2-7; 12 bases align to TRBD2. Germline assignment: CDR1 MDHEN and CDR2 SYDVKM. CDR3 length: 14 residues. The J segment lost 4 bases and the V segment lost 5 bases, leaving 3 bases of the junction unmatched.

V usage is TRBV28 and J usage is TRBJ1-1; D is unresolved. Trimming stripped 7 bases from V and 4 bases from J, with 7 bases between. There are 11 residues in the CDR3. CDR1 is MDHEN and CDR2 is SYDVKM in the germline V gene. The CDR3 reads CASTRGTEAFF. The CDR3, as DNA: TGTGCCAGCACCCGAGGCACTGAAGCTTTCTTT.

This clone was recorded once. The V and J genes are TRBV11-2 and TRBJ2-7; TRBD2 aligns across 13 bases. Unmatched junction bases numbered 3, after V lost 3 bases and J lost 4 bases. The CDR3 loop spans 15 amino acids. Germline-derived CDR1 and CDR2 are SGHAT and FQNNGV. CDR3 in amino acids: CASSFGLAGVYEQYF. The CDR3 DNA reads as TGTGCCAGCAGCTTCGGACTAGCGGGGGTGTACGAGCAGTACTTC.

The chain combines TRBV27 with TRBJ2-7, with D perhaps TRBD2 (6 bases). V lost 10 bases, J lost 4 bases, and 8 bases lay in between. The CDR3 has 10 residues. Germline V CDR1 and CDR2: MNHEY, SMNVEV (reference sequence). CDR3 sequence (DNA): TGTGCCACGGGGGAATACGAGCAGTACTTC. It codes for CATGEYEQYF.

The V call is TRBV29-1, the J call TRBJ1-1; 12 bases map to TRBD1. The germline V gene encodes CDR1 SQVTM and CDR2 ANQGSEA. This CDR3 has 14 amino acids. Trimming at V came to 7 bases and at J to 11 bases, leaving 14 bases not matched to a gene. The CDR3 loop is CSAKKGTGGGPAFF. DNA for the CDR3: TGCAGCGCGAAGAAAGGGACAGGGGGCGGCCCGGCTTTCTTT. Variable domain in full (rest from reference TRBV29-1 and TRBJ1-1): SAVISQKPSRDICQRGTSLTIQCQVDSQVTMMFWYRQQPGQSLTLIATANQGSEATYESGFVIDKFPISRPNLTFSTLTVSNMSPEDSSIYLCSAKKGTGGGPAFFGQGTRLTVV.

The V and J genes are TRBV28 and TRBJ1-5; 7 bases map to TRBD1. The CDR3 extends over 14 amino acids. V was pared by 6 bases and J by 5 bases, with 7 bases of the junction left unmatched. CDR1 and CDR2 from the germline V gene are MDHEN and SYDVKM. CDR3 nucleotides: TGTGCCAGCAGCCGCCGACAGGGCGATCAGCCCCAGCATTTT. This sequence encodes CASSRRQGDQPQHF.

CDR3: CASSYLGGDPYEQYF. CDR3 sequence (DNA): TGTGCCAGCAGTTACCTGGGAGGGGACCCCTACGAGCAGTACTTC. The chain carries TRBV6-5 and TRBJ2-7; 7 bases line up with TRBD2. Germline loops: CDR1 MNHEY, CDR2 SVGAGI. The CDR3 has 15 residues. J lost 2 bases, V lost 2 bases, and 6 bases had no gene match.

This clone was observed a few times. The gene calls are TRBV12-5 and TRBJ1-5; D may be TRBD1 (6 bases). Germline V CDR1 and CDR2: LGHNT, FRNRAP. Trimming shortened V by 0 bases and J by 6 bases, and 36 bases separated the two germline ends. The CDR3 has 23 amino acids. The CDR3, as DNA: TGTGCTAGTGGTTTGGTAAGGGGGACGGGGTTAAGAAGGCAGGGCTCCAAGGGTCAGCCCCAGCATTTT. Its protein is CASGLVRGTGLRRQGSKGQPQHF.

The chain is built from TRBV25-1 and TRBJ1-5; D call uncertain. There are 14 residues in the CDR3. The germline V gene has CDR1 MGHDK and CDR2 SYGVNS. Trimming cost V 0 bases and J 6 bases, with 9 bases left between them. Written as DNA, the CDR3 is TGTGCCAGCAGTGAATATCGGGTAATTCAGCCCCAGCATTTT. Translation gives CASSEYRVIQPQHF.

The V call is TRBV6-5, the J call TRBJ2-2, with 10 bases identical to TRBD1. The CDR3 covers 16 residues. Trimming cost V 2 bases and J 3 bases; bases outside gene matches: 3. Germline assignment: CDR1 MNHEY and CDR2 SVGAGI. Written as DNA, the CDR3 is TGTGCCAGCAGTTACGAGGGGACAGGGGACACCGGGGAGCTGTTTTTT. It is translated as CASSYEGTGDTGELFF.

The chain carries TRBV5-1 and TRBJ1-1, with TRBD1 as a possible D gene (6 bases). The CDR3 extends over 17 amino acids. CDR1 is SGHRS, CDR2 YFSETQ, per germline. The V end lost 1 base, the J end lost 3 bases, and 19 bases lay between the germline ends. The CDR3 DNA follows: TGCGCCAGCAGCTTGAGCCCTTGGAGGGGGGGGGACACTGAAGCTTTCTTT. It codes for CASSLSPWRGGDTEAFF.

This chain joins TRBV7-8 and TRBJ2-1; D is possibly TRBD2 (6 bases). V was trimmed by 2 bases and J by 10 bases, leaving 15 bases between them. Germline loops: CDR1 SGHVS, CDR2 FQNEAQ. The CDR3 is 14 amino acids. The CDR3 DNA follows: TGTGCCAGCAGCTTACATGGTGATGGGAGGGAGCAGTTCTTC. It is translated as CASSLHGDGREQFF.

This clone is a singleton in its sample. The CDR3 DNA follows: TGTGCCAGCAGTATTGGGGGGGACTGGGTAGCTTTCTTT. Its protein is CASSIGGDWVAFF. The chain is built from TRBV6-6 and TRBJ1-1; D is possibly TRBD1 (5 bases). V was pared by 5 bases and J by 10 bases, with 17 bases between. Germline CDR1 reads MNHNY; CDR2 reads SVGAGI (reference sequence). The CDR3 runs to 13 residues.

This clone was recorded a few times. The J gene is TRBJ1-1, the V gene TRBV4-3; TRBD1 matches at 7 bases. Germline lookup yields CDR1 LGHNA and CDR2 YSLEER. Trimming removed 5 bases from V and 3 bases from J; junction bases left unmatched: 6. The CDR3 is 14 amino acids. The CDR3 sequence is CASSKSTGDTEAFF. The CDR3 nucleotides read TGCGCCAGCAGCAAATCCACAGGGGACACTGAAGCTTTCTTT.

The chain carries TRBV4-1 and TRBJ2-3; 7 bases line up with TRBD2. This CDR3 has 17 amino acids. From germline, CDR1 is MGHRA and CDR2 YSYEKL. V trimming: 2 bases; J trimming: 2 bases; junction bases outside the gene matches: 10. CDR3 residues: CASSQMPGLLPTDTQYF. The CDR3 DNA reads as TGCGCCAGCAGCCAAATGCCGGGACTACTCCCCACAGATACGCAGTATTTT.

The rearrangement joins TRBV7-8 to TRBJ2-2, with 7 bases aligning to TRBD2. The V segment lost 5 bases and the J segment 4 bases; nucleotides outside the gene matches: 4. CDR1 and CDR2 from the germline V gene are SGHVS and FQNEAQ. The CDR3 spans 14 residues. CDR3 sequence: CASSTRTSTGELFF. The DNA of the CDR3 is TGTGCCAGCAGCACCCGGACTAGCACCGGGGAGCTGTTTTTT.

In its sample, this clone was seen many times. Here the CDR3 DNA reads TGCGCCAGCAGCCCACAGCCAGGGGCCAACGTCCTGACTTTC. Protein: CASSPQPGANVLTF. The chain combines TRBV4-3 with TRBJ2-6, with unresolved D. The germline CDR1 and CDR2 sequences are LGHNA and YSLEER. The CDR3 extends over 14 amino acids. V lost 4 bases and J 4 bases, leaving 8 bases between the germline ends.